Presented here are 16 T cell receptor beta chains from one specimen sequenced in a study of T cells in Graves' hyperthyroidism and ophthalmopathy. Authors of the study amplified TCR beta CDR3 regions from RNA transcripts. The HTBI primer set drove a first-round RT-PCR of the TCR CDR3. TCRdb fed the multiplex PCR reads into MiXCR, producing one record per CDR3 protein. Of around 520,000 distinct CDR3 sequences in the sample, 14% were seen once. Sequencing was done on a sample of blood. Receptors were obtained from a woman in her 40s with Graves' hyperthyroidism.

This clonotype was recorded many times. DNA of the CDR3: TGTGCCAGCAGTGCCGGGAGAGCCACCGGGGAGCTGTTTTTT. Its protein is CASSAGRATGELFF. The gene calls are TRBV6-1 and TRBJ2-2, with D maybe TRBD2 (6 bases). Per germline, CDR1 MNHNS and CDR2 SASEGT. The CDR3 extends over 14 amino acids. V was trimmed by 4 bases and J by 4 bases, leaving 10 bases between them.

Many counts were recorded for this clonotype. The genes are TRBV7-9 and TRBJ1-1; D unclear. Germline CDR1 is SEHNR and CDR2 is FQNEAQ (reference sequence). The CDR3 consists of 12 residues. The V end was cut by 5 bases, the J end by 1 base, with 5 bases between. The CDR3 sequence is CASSEKNTEAFF. The CDR3 DNA reads as TGTGCCAGCAGCGAAAAGAACACTGAAGCTTTCTTT.

In this sample, this clonotype turned up a few times. This chain uses TRBV4-2 with TRBJ2-7; 9 bases align to TRBD1. The CDR3 consists of 16 residues. The V gene's germline CDR1 is LGHNA and CDR2 YNFKEQ. Losses at the gene ends were 0 bases for V and 4 bases for J; bases not matched to a gene: 7. CDR3 amino acids: CASSQDIWGQGYEQYF. The CDR3 DNA is TGTGCCAGCAGCCAAGATATTTGGGGACAGGGTTACGAGCAGTACTTC.

In its sample, this clonotype was seen many times. The chain is built from TRBV30 and TRBJ2-7, with 8 positions matching TRBD1. CDR1 GTSNPN and CDR2 SVGIG come from the germline V gene (reference sequence). V dropped 8 bases and J dropped 4; count of bases not matched to a gene: 10. CDR3 size: 13 residues. CDR3 residues: CAGATGDGYEQYF. The CDR3 region has the DNA TGTGCCGGGGCGACAGGGGATGGGTACGAGCAGTACTTC.

As concerns this clonotype: A much larger clone sits a single nucleotide away, making a read error possible. The V and J genes are TRBV5-5 and TRBJ2-7; 7 bases line up with TRBD1. The DNA end favors TRBJ2-1, so the J call may be wrong. The CDR3 sequence is 16 residues long. Per the germline V gene, CDR1 is SGHKS and CDR2 is YYEKEE (reference sequence). The CDR3 is CASSSPRGTDSYEQFF. The CDR3, as DNA: TGTGCCAGCAGTTCCCCCCGTGGGACAGACTCCTACGAGCAGTTCTTC.

In this sample, this clonotype turned up many times. This chain joins TRBV7-8 and TRBJ2-7, with D maybe TRBD1 (6 bases). The length of the CDR3 is 13 residues. In germline, CDR1 is SGHVS, CDR2 FQNEAQ. V lost 4 bases and J lost 7, with 14 bases in between. The CDR3 nucleotides read TGTGCCAGCAGCTCCACAGGGATGGGAGAGCAGTACTTC. It specifies CASSSTGMGEQYF.

This clonotype occurred a few times. The chain has TRBV12-3 or TRBV12-4 and TRBJ1-1; weak D call: TRBD1 (5 bases). This CDR3 spans 14 amino acids. Trimming removed 4 bases from V and 1 base from J, with 10 bases in between. CDR3 in DNA: TGTGCCAGCAGTTCAGGGATGTGGAACACTGAAGCTTTCTTT. The encoded protein is CASSSGMWNTEAFF.

This clonotype was found once. CDR3 sequence: CASSFSGTLDHTDTQYF. The CDR3 DNA sequence: TGTGCCAGCAGTTTTTCTGGGACGCTTGATCACACAGATACGCAGTATTTT. The chain employs TRBV27 and TRBJ2-3; D tentatively fits TRBD1 or TRBD2 (5 bases each). The germline V gene has CDR1 MNHEY and CDR2 SMNVEV (reference sequence). Trimming removed 3 bases at V and 2 bases at J, with 18 bases between. The CDR3 extends over 17 amino acids.

This clonotype was observed once. This sequence joins TRBV7-3 and TRBJ1-5; tentatively, D is TRBD1 (5 bases). The germline V gene encodes CDR1 SGHTA and CDR2 FQGTGA. This CDR3 contains 14 residues. V lost 8 bases and J 0 bases, leaving 11 bases between the germline ends. The CDR3 DNA follows: TGTGCCAGCCACGGACAATATAGCAATCAGCCCCAGCATTTT. Its translation is CASHGQYSNQPQHF.

Ten or more counts support this clonotype. V and J are TRBV18 and TRBJ1-6, with D perhaps TRBD1 (5 bases). With 4 bases removed from V and 8 bases from J, the gap between germline ends came to 9 bases. The CDR3 has 13 residues. In germline, CDR1 is KGHSH, CDR2 LQKENI. The DNA of the CDR3 is TGTGCCAGCTCACAACAACAGGATTCACCCCTCCACTTT. Translation: CASSQQQDSPLHF.

This chain links TRBV4-2 with TRBJ1-2, with D unresolved. Trimming took 0 bases from V and 8 from J, leaving 10 bases between them. The CDR3 runs to 13 residues. The V gene's germline CDR1 is LGHNA and CDR2 YNFKEQ. CDR3 in amino acids: CASSQENPRGYTF. The CDR3 DNA reads as TGTGCCAGCAGCCAAGAAAACCCCCGGGGCTACACCTTC.

This clonotype was detected many times. This chain joins TRBV20-1 and TRBJ2-1; D unclear. Trimming stripped 3 bases from V and 7 bases from J, with 13 bases between. The length of the CDR3 is 13 residues. The V gene's germline CDR1 is DFQATT and CDR2 SNEGSKA (reference sequence). The CDR3 DNA is TGCAGTGCTAGCCGCGCGTCGGTAAATGAGCAGTTCTTC. Its translation is CSASRASVNEQFF.

There are many counts of this clonotype. This sequence joins TRBV29-1 and TRBJ2-7; D is uncertain. Trimming pared 4 bases from V and 2 bases from J, leaving 21 bases between. This CDR3 spans 16 amino acids. CDR1 is SQVTM and CDR2 is ANQGSEA in the germline V gene. In nucleotides, the CDR3 is TGCAGCGTTGTTTTCCAACCCTCTCAACCTCCCTACGAGCAGTACTTC. This translates into CSVVFQPSQPPYEQYF.

The genes are TRBV18 and TRBJ2-1; 9 bases agree with TRBD2. The CDR3 loop spans 16 amino acids. CDR1 KGHSH and CDR2 LQKENI come from the germline V gene. Trimming at V came to 3 bases and at J to 5 bases, leaving 8 bases not matched to a gene. The CDR3 is CASSPADLAGDNEQFF. CDR3 DNA sequence: TGTGCCAGCTCACCGGCGGACTTAGCGGGAGACAATGAGCAGTTCTTC.

This clonotype showed up just once. The junction and the germline gene differ at one end; a read error may be behind it. V usage is TRBV28 and J usage is TRBJ1-4; D is uncertain. Germline assignment: CDR1 MDHEN and CDR2 SYDVKM. This CDR3 region has 14 residues. The CDR3 region has the DNA TGTGCCAGCGGTTTTCTGGCCCCTCCTGAAAAACTGTTTTTT. This codes for CASGFLAPPEKLFF.

The J gene is TRBJ2-7, the V gene TRBV19; D is unclear. Germline CDR1 reads LNHDA; CDR2 reads SQIVND (reference sequence). The V end lost 3 bases, the J end lost 0 bases, and 12 bases lay between the germline ends. This CDR3 has 15 residues. The CDR3 DNA sequence: TGTGCCAGTAGTATCTTGGCAGGAGACTCCTACGAGCAGTACTTC. This sequence encodes CASSILAGDSYEQYF.